Detailed here is one T cell receptor beta chain. This receptor's antigen is unknown. Per-base quality was not reported, and no clone a single base away is much larger than it. The TCR beta CDR3 regions were amplified from RNA transcripts. The TCR CDR3 was subjected to a first round of RT-PCR using the HTBI primer set and the Qiagen OneStep RT-PCR kit. Libraries were constructed in a second round of multiplex PCR, after which size selection and purification were performed. The libraries were sequenced on an Illumina HiSeq2000 using paired-end 100 bp reads. Per the original workflow: Raw data were processed with SOAPnuke, discarding reads with adapters, uncalled bases, mean Phred below 15, or no exact constant-primer or identifier match. High-quality paired reads were merged with COPE v1.2.5, and unique nucleotide sequences were defined as clonotypes. Clonotypes were aligned to IMGT TRBV, TRBD and TRBJ reference segments using MiTCR v1.1. The analysis was restricted to V-J combinations with a frequency above 0.0001, which together covered 98% to 99.2% of the repertoires. The TCS score was defined as F50 (clonal expansion) divided by E x V (chaos), with BLOSUM62-based TCRdist calculated between CDR3 peptides within each V-J. Welch's t-statistics and random forest reduced 500 to 650 V-J features to about 13, which were used in a naive Bayes classifier (R e1071). The similarity between thyroid and blood repertoires was quantified using the Morisita-Horn index. TCRdb took the public reads, trimmed them with fastp at Q25, ran MiXCR for clone calling and kept in-frame beta chains. Entries are consolidated by CDR3 protein sequence, retaining the most common genes and DNA. The V and J calls were not made by the authors but by TCRdb's processing. The sample data list over 700,000 distinct CDR3 sequences, and 38% of these were observed just once. The biggest ten clones account for 7.5% to 9.5% of the sample.

Stable Graves' hyperthyroidism was defined as no progression to ophthalmopathy during 18 months of follow-up. Hyperthyroidism patients were aged 18 to 65 years and newly diagnosed, with disease duration of less than 2 months. Exclusion was applied to patients with uncontrolled infections, other autoimmune diseases, pregnancy or lactation. Diagnoses were established on the basis of clinical symptoms, serum thyroxine and TRAb, thyroid ultrasound, and orbital computed tomography. PBMCs were isolated from more than 8 ml of fresh peripheral blood by Ficoll-Paque density gradient centrifugation. Total RNA was extracted with Trizol reagent, and quality was checked on an Agilent 2100 Bioanalyzer. These data come from a study of T cells in Graves' hyperthyroidism and ophthalmopathy (dated by TCRdb to about 2019). Study-wide context: Peripheral blood was sampled at the time of initial diagnosis, prior to any treatment. To identify distinguishing TCR V-J signatures, a discovery cohort of some 100 patients was used, comprising 43 with Graves' ophthalmopathy and 57 with stable Graves' hyperthyroidism. Whether ophthalmopathy could be predicted prospectively was tested in an independent validation cohort made up of 18 to 20 hyperthyroidism patients plus 17 patients who later progressed to ophthalmopathy. The 90 to 100 discovery patients were randomly divided into training and test sets at a 7:3 ratio. The study also compared thyroid tissue and blood T-cell repertoires from more than five Graves' hyperthyroidism patients. After blood sampling, hyperthyroidism patients were treated with methimazole at a starting dose of 30 mg daily, and ophthalmopathy patients were treated with high-dose intravenous methylprednisolone. TCR Vbeta CDR3 sequencing of roughly 140 peripheral blood samples (under 45 ophthalmopathy, 75 hyperthyroidism and some 17 progressor patients) is reported in the paper. Points the paper makes about the study in general: Sample size was not statistically predetermined, and blinding of investigators to group allocation was not performed. A 13 V-J signature model separated ophthalmopathy from stable hyperthyroidism, with over 85% sensitivity and about 81% specificity in cross-validation and 80%/75% in testing. Most expanded thyroid clonotypes (frequency above 0.001) were also found in blood, which suggests that blood repertoires may mirror thyroid immune responses. In validation, the model predicted progression to ophthalmopathy a median of roughly 6.2 months before onset, with over 55% sensitivity and about 72% specificity.

V and J lose 0 bases and 8 bases, and a span of 16 bases separates them. The CDR3 holds 15 amino acids from the cysteine to the phenylalanine. Only CDR3 DNA remains: 45 bases, in frame from the first base. Per the germline V gene, MGHDK is the CDR1 and SYGVNS is the CDR2. Recombination linked TRBV25-1 to TRBJ1-2; possibly the D gene is TRBD1, per 5 matching bases. This clonotype originated in a man aged 18 to 35 with Graves' hyperthyroidism. Material: blood. The base sequence is TGTGCCAGCAGTGAATATTTCACAGGAATTGAAGGCTACACCTTC. Protein translation: CASSEYFTGIEGYTF.